This TCR beta chain was observed in a study of T cell responses to AZD1222 COVID-19 vaccine. Overall study results and limits: Regions 160-218 and 743-854 held dominance among vaccine-associated CD4 TCRs, which spanned spike. White British donors predominated, females outnumbered males, and clonal diversity was possibly underestimated.

V gave up 2 bases and J gave up 4 bases; unmatched junction bases: 5. From germline, CDR1 is MRHNA and CDR2 SNTAGT. The CDR3 is 15 residues long. Of note for this clone: Antigen unknown.

Sequencing was performed with immunoSEQ multiplex PCR; in TCRdb, only in-frame clones are kept and a portion is missing. The data show about 140,000 clones, with over 90% seen just once and more than 0.7% held by the top ten. Sequencing used peripheral blood, obtained on day 0 of MenACWY control vaccination. The genes are TRBV6-4 and TRBJ2-1, with 7 bases fitting TRBD2. This clonotype was obtained from an adult in good health. The CDR3 sequence is CASSDEAGKYNEQFF. The CDR3, as DNA: TGTGCCAGCAGTGACGAAGCGGGAAAGTACAATGAGCAGTTCTTC.